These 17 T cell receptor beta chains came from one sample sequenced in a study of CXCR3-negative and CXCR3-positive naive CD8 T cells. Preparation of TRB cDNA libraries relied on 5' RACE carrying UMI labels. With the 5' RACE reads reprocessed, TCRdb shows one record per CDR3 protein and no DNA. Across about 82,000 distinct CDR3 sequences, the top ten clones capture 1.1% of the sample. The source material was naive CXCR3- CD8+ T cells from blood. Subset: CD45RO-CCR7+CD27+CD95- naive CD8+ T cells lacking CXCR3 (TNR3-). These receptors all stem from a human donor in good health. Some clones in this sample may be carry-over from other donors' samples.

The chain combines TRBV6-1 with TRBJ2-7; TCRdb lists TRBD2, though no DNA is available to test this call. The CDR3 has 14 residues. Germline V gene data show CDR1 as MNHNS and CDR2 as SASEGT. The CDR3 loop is CASSETTPTYEQYF.

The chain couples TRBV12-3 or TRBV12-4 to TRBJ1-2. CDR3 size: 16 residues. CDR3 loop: CAISESLRTANYGYTF.

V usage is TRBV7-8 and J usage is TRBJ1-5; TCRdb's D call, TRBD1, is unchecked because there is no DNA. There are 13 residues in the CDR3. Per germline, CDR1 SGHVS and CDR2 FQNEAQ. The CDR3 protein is CASNPGGNQPQHF.

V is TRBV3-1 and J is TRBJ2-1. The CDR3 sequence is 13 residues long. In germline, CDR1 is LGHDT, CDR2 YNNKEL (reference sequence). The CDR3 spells CASSQDESFEQFF.

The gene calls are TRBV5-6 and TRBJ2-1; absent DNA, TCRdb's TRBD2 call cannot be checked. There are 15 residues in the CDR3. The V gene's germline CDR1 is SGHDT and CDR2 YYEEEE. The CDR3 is CASSGRGGGDNEQFF.

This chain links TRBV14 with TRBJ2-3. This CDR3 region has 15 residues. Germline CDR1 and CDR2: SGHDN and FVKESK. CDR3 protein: CASSQAPRTTDTQYF.

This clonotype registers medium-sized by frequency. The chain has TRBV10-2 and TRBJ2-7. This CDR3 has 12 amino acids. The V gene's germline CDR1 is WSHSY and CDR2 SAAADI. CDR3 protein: CASSGQDYEQYF.

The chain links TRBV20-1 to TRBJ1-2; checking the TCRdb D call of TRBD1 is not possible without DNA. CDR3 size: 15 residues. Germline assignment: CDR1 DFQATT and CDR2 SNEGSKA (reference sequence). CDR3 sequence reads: CSARERWTEDYGYTF.

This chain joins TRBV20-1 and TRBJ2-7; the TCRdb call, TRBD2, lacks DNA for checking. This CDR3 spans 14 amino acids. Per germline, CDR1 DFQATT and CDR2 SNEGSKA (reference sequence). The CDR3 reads CSATNRDWPYEQYF.

The CDR3 reads CSAPSGGFYNEQFF. The chain combines TRBV20-1 with TRBJ2-1; TCRdb's D call, TRBD2, is unchecked because there is no DNA. Germline CDR1 reads DFQATT; CDR2 reads SNEGSKA (reference sequence). The CDR3 totals 14 residues.

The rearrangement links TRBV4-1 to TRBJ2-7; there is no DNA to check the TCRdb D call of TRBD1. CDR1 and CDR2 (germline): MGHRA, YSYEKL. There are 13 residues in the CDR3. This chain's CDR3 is CASSPTGSHEQYF.

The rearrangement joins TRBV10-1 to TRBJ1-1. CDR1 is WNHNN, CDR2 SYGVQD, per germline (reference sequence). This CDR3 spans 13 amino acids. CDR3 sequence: CASTQRVDTEAFF.

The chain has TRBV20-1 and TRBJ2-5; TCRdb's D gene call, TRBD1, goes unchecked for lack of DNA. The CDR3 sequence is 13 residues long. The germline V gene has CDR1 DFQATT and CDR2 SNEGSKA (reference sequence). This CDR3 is CSARTGPAGTQYF.

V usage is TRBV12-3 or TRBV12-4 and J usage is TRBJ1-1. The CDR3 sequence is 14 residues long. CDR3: CASSLSVGNTEAFF.

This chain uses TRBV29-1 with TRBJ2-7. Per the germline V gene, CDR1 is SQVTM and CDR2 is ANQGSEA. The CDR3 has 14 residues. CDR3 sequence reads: CSVEADSSSYEQYF.

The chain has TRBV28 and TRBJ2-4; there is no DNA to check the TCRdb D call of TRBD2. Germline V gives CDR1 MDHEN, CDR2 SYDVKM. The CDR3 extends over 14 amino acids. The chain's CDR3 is CASSLTGLAGEKYF.

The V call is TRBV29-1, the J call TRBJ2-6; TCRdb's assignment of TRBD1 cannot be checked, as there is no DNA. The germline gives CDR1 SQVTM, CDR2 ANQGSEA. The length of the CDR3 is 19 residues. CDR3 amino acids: CSVGLHFPGGPGGANVLTF.